These 3 T cell receptor beta chains came from one sample sequenced in a study of T cell clones after liver transplantation. Libraries were prepared by immunoSEQ multiplex PCR; TCRdb keeps only in-frame clonotypes and omits some of them. The sample has about 76,000 clones; less than 85% are singletons. This specimen was CD4+ T cells from blood, taken at the 22-month timepoint. The source is a human patient who received a liver transplant. Some of these T cells may belong to the graft donor.

The chain recombines TRBV2 with TRBJ2-1; TRBD2 matches 9 bases. Trimming took 6 bases from V and 4 from J; bases not matched to a gene: 7. Germline lookup yields CDR1 SNHLY and CDR2 FYNNEI. This CDR3 has 15 residues. The CDR3 sequence: CASSPRGGLYNEQFF. CDR3 in DNA: TGTGCCAGCAGCCCGCGGGGGGGCCTTTACAATGAGCAGTTCTTC.

V and J are TRBV4-2 and TRBJ1-2; D is perhaps TRBD1 (6 bases). V lost 3 bases to trimming and J lost 2 bases, with 10 bases between them. CDR1 and CDR2 (germline): LGHNA, YNFKEQ. The length of the CDR3 is 14 residues. The CDR3 region is CASSQYRANYGYTF. The CDR3 region has the DNA TGTGCCAGCAGCCAGTACAGGGCAAACTATGGCTACACCTTC.

This chain joins TRBV7-3 and TRBJ2-1; 10 positions agree with TRBD1. V was clipped by 6 bases and J by 9 bases; unmatched bases: 5. This CDR3 has 13 residues. CDR1 and CDR2 from the germline V gene are SGHTA and FQGTGA. The DNA for the CDR3 is TGTGCCAGCAGTTCAGACAGGGGGCTTGAGCAGTTCTTC. Its protein product is CASSSDRGLEQFF.